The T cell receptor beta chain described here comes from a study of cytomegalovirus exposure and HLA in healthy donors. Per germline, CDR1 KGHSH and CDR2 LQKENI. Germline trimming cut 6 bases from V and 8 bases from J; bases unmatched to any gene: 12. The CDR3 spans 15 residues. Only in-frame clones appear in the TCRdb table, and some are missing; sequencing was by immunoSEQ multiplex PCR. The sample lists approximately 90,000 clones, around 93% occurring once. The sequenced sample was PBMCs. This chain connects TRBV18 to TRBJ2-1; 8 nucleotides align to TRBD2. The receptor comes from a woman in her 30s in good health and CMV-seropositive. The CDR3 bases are TGTGCCAGCTCCCTGGAGAGCGGGAGTAGGGATGAGCAGTTCTTC. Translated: CASSLESGSRDEQFF.